This T cell receptor (beta chain) was documented in a study of shared clonotypes between healthy human individuals. Study results and caveats: Having only a few donors restricted how much genetic and exposure-history diversity was captured. Some clonotypes were shared by all four sorted-subset donors, while others were not shared. The non-shared ones had lower generation probabilities than the shared ones.

The protocol was immunoSEQ multiplex PCR, while the TCRdb copy is restricted to in-frame clones and leaves out a portion. This sample has roughly 1.5 million clones, with nearly 99% found just once. On this clone itself: Its cognate antigen is unknown. A junction boundary mismatches the germline segment, possibly from a read error.

Germline values: CDR1 WSHSY, CDR2 SAAADI. The CDR3 contains 16 residues. The sequenced sample consisted of naive CD4+ T cells sorted from blood. The subset denotes: CD45RA+ positively selected. This receptor was obtained from a young man in good health. This chain joins TRBV10-2 and TRBJ1-2, with 8 bases that match TRBD1. CDR3 sequence (DNA): TGCGCCAGTAGTGACCGGACAGGGACTGCCAGCTATGGCTACACCTTC. It yields the protein CASSDRTGTASYGYTF.